This TCR beta chain comes out of a study of cytomegalovirus exposure and HLA in healthy donors. Whole-study findings and limits: About 87% or about 30% of the time was how often most TCR beta V segments were productive, according to an earlier analysis. One variant, a missense change in DCLRE1C, was linked in a later analysis to TCR beta V- and J-gene trimming.

Germline CDR1 is SQVTM and CDR2 is ANQGSEA. The CDR3 runs 15 residues. Trimming took 4 bases from V and 6 from J; bases not matched to a gene: 11. As concerns this clone: Its antigen is not known.

With 60 Vbeta and 13 Jbeta primers, the PCR was carried out. Authors' methods: An analysis that came later counted 60 million to 80 million unique TCR beta chains, 10 million to 12 million shared. Generated by immunoSEQ multiplex PCR, the TCRdb table keeps only in-frame clones and is missing some. That table furnishes V, J and clone size, whereas the DNA furnished D and trimming. The table includes 50,000 to 70,000 clones, more than 75% detected once. This rearrangement joins TRBV29-1 to TRBJ1-1; the match to TRBD1 covers 10 bases. Sample: PBMCs. This sequence was found in a male donor in good health and CMV-seronegative. CDR3 region: CSVVRDRGARSEAFF. The CDR3 DNA sequence: TGCAGCGTTGTCCGGGACAGGGGCGCCAGGTCTGAAGCTTTCTTT.